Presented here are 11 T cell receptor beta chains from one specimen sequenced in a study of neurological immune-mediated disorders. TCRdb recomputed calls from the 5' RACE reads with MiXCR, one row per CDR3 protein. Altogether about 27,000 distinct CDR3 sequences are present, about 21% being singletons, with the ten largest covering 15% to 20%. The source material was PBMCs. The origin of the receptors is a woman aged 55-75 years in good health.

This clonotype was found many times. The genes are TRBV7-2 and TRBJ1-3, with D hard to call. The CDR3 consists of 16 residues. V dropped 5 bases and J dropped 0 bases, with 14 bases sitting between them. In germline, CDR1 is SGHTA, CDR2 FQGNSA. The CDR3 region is CASSPLPAFSGNTIYF. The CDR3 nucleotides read TGTGCCAGCAGCCCCCTCCCGGCCTTCTCTGGAAACACCATATATTTT.

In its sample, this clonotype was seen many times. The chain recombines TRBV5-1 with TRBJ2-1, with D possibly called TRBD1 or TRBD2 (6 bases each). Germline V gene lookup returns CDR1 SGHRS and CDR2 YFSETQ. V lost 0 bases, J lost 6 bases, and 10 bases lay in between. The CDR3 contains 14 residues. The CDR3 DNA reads TGCGCCAGCAGCTTGGAAGGGGGGCGCAATGAGCAGTTCTTC. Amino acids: CASSLEGGRNEQFF.

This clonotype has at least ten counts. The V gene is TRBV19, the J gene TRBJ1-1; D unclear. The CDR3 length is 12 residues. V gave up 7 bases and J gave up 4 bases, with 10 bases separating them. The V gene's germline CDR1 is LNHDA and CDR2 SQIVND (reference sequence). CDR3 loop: CASTVGSTEAFF. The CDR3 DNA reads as TGTGCCAGTACAGTGGGGAGCACTGAAGCTTTCTTT.

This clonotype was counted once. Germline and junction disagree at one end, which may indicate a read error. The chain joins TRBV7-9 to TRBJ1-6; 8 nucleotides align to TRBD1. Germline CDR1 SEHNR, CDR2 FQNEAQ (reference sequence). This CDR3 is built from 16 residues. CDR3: CASSSARYRGGSPLHF. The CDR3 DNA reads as TGTGCCAGTAGCTCCGCTAGGTACAGGGGGGGTTCACCCCTCCACTTT. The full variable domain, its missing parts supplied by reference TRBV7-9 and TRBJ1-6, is DTGVSQNPRHKITKRGQNVTFRCDPISEHNRLYWYRQTLGQGPEFLTYFQNEAQLEKSRLLSDRFSAERPKGSFSTLEIQRTEQGDSAMYLCASSSARYRGGSPLHFGNGTRLTVT.

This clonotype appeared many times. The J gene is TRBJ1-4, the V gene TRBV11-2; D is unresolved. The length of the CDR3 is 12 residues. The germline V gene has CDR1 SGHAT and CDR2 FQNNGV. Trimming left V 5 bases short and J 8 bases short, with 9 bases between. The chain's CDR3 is CASSLSPEKLFF. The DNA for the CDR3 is TGTGCCAGCAGCCTTAGCCCAGAAAAACTGTTTTTT.

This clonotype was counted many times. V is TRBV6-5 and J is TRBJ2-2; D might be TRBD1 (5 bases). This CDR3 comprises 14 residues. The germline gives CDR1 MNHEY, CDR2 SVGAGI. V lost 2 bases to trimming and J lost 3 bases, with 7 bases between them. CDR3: CASSYGADTGELFF. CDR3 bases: TGTGCCAGCAGTTACGGGGCGGACACCGGGGAGCTGTTTTTT.

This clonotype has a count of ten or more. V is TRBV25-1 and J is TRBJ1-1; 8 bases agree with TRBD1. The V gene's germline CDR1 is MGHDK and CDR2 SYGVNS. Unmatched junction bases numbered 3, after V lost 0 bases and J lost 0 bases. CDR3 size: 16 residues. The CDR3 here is CASSEYGQGMNTEAFF. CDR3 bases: TGTGCCAGCAGTGAATACGGACAGGGAATGAACACTGAAGCTTTCTTT. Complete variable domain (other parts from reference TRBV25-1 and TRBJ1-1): EADIYQTPRYLVIGTGKKITLECSQTMGHDKMYWYQQDPGMELHLIHYSYGVNSTEKGDLSSESTVSRIRTEHFPLTLESARPSHTSQYLCASSEYGQGMNTEAFFGQGTRLTVV.

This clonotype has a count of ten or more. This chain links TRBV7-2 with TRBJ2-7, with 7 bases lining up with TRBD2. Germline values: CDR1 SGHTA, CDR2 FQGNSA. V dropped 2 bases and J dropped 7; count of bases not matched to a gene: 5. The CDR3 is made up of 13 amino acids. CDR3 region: CASSLYSGSEQYF. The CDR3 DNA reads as TGTGCCAGCAGCTTATATAGCGGGTCAGAGCAGTACTTC.

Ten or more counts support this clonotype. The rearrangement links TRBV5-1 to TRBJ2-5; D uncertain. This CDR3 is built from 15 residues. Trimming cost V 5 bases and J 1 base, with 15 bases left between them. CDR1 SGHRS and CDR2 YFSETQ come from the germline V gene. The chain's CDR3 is CASRNGDLSQETQYF. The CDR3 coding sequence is TGCGCCAGCAGAAACGGAGACTTAAGCCAAGAGACCCAGTACTTC.

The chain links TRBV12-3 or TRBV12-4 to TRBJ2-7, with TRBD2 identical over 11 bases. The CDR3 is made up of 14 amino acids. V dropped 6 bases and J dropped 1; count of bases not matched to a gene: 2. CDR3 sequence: CASSSSGGSYEQYF. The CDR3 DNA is TGTGCCAGCAGCTCTAGCGGGGGGTCCTACGAGCAGTACTTC.

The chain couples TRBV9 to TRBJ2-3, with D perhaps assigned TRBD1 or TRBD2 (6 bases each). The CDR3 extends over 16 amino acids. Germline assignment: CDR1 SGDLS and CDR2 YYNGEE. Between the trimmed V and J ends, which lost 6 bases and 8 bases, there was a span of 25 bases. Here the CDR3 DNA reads TGTGCCAGCACCCCCAGGGGTAGTAGCGGAGTTATTACGCAGTATTTT. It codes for CASTPRGSSGVITQYF.